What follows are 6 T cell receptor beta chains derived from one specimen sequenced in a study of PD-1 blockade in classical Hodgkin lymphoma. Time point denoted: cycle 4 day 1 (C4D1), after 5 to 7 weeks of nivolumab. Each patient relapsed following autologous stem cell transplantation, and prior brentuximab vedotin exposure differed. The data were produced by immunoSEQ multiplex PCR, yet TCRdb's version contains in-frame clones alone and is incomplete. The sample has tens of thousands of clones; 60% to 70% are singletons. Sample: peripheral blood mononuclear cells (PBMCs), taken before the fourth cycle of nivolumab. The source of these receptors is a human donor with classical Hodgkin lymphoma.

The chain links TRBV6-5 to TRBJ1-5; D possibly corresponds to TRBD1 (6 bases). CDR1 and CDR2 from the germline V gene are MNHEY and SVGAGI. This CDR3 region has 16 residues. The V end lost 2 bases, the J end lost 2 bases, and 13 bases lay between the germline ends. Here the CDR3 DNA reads TGTGCCAGCAGTTACGGGGGCAGCGTTGGCAATCAGCCCCAGCATTTT. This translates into CASSYGGSVGNQPQHF.

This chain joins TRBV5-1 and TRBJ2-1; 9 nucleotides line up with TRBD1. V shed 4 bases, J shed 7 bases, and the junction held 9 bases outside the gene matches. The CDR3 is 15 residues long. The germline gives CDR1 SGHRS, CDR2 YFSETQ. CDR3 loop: CASSNRDRDMNEQFF. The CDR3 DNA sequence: TGCGCCAGCAGCAACCGGGACAGGGATATGAATGAGCAGTTCTTC.

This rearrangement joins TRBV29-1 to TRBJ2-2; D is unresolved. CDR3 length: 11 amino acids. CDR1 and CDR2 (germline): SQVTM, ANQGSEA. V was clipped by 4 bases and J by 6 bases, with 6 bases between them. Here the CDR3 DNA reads TGCAGCGTTGTCGGTCCCGGGGAGCTGTTTTTT. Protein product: CSVVGPGELFF.

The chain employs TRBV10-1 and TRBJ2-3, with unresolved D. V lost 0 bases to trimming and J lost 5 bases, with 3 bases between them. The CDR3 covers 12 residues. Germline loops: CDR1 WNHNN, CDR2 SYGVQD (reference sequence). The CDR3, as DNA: TGCGCCAGCAGTGAGTCGAGAGATACGCAGTATTTT. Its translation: CASSESRDTQYF.

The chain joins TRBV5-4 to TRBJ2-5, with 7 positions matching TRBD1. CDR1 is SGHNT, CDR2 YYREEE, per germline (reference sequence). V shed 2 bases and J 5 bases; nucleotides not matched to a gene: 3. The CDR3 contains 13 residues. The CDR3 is CASSLTGVETQYF. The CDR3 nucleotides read TGTGCCAGCAGCTTAACAGGGGTGGAGACCCAGTACTTC. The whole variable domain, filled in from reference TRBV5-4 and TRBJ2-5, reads ETGVTQSPTHLIKTRGQQVTLRCSSQSGHNTVSWYQQALGQGPQFIFQYYREEENGRGNFPPRFSGLQFPNYSSELNVNALELDDSALYLCASSLTGVETQYFGPGTRLLVL.

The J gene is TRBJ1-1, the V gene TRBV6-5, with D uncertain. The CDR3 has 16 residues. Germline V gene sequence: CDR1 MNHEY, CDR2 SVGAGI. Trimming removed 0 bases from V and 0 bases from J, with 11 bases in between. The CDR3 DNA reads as TGTGCCAGCAGTTACTCGTCGGGGAAATTGAACACTGAAGCTTTCTTT. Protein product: CASSYSSGKLNTEAFF.